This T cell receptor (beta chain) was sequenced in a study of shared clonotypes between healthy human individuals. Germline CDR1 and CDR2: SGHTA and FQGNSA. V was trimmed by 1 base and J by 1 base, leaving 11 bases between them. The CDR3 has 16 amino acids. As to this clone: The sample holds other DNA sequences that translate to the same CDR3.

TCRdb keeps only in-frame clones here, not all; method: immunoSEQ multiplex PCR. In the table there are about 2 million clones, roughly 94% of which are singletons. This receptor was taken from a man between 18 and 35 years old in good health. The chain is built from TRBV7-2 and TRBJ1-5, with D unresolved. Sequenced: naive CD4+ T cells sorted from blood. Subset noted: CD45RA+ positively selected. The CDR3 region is CASSLVGGGSNQPQHF. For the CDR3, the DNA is TGTGCCAGCAGCTTAGTAGGCGGTGGGAGCAATCAGCCCCAGCATTTT.